Reported below is one T cell receptor beta chain. The antigen remains unidentified. The sample comes from a study of OX40 agonist ivuxolimab in advanced cancers. Broader study findings: Nonresponders, in some cases, also had low normalized T-cell clonal expansion. Undetermined was the antigen specificity of the expanded peripheral T cells. Partial responders treated at 0.1-3.0 mg/kg exhibited clonal expansion among the lowest measured.

The protocol was immunoSEQ multiplex PCR, while the TCRdb copy is restricted to in-frame clones and leaves out a portion. In the table there are some 33,000 clones, approximately 89% of which are singletons. Trimming cost V 1 base and J 4 bases, with 16 bases left between them. The CDR3 totals 15 residues. CDR1 and CDR2 from the germline V gene are SQVTM and ANQGSEA. V usage is TRBV29-1 and J usage is TRBJ1-2; D might be TRBD1 (5 bases). The source is an adult with an advanced solid tumor such as melanoma, head and neck, liver or kidney cancer. The sample consisted of CD4+ or CD8+ T cells sorted from blood, taken in a trial of the OX40 agonist ivuxolimab. The CDR3 reads CSVEVRGGPSYGYTF. In DNA form, the CDR3 reads TGCAGCGTTGAAGTTAGGGGAGGGCCATCCTATGGCTACACCTTC.